This T cell receptor (beta chain) was captured in a study of T cells in Graves' hyperthyroidism and ophthalmopathy. Trimming removed 6 bases from V and 5 bases from J, with 17 bases in between. Germline-derived CDR1 and CDR2 are SQVTM and ANQGSEA. This CDR3 spans 14 amino acids. There were TCR beta CDR3 regions amplified from RNA transcripts. RT-PCR in the first round (using the HTBI primer set) targeted the TCR CDR3. TCRdb re-analysed the multiplex PCR reads in MiXCR, keeping a single row per CDR3 protein. The sample has about 300,000 distinct CDR3 sequences; about 14% are singletons. The material sequenced was blood. The source is a woman younger than 45 with Graves' hyperthyroidism that later progressed to Graves' ophthalmopathy. The chain joins TRBV29-1 to TRBJ1-5; D ambiguous. The CDR3, as DNA: TGCAGCGTAGGAAATGGACTGAAGGATCAGCCCCAGCATTTT. Its translation: CSVGNGLKDQPQHF. The variable domain in full, with the rest retrieved from reference TRBV29-1 and TRBJ1-5, is SAVISQKPSRDICQRGTSLTIQCQVDSQVTMMFWYRQQPGQSLTLIATANQGSEATYESGFVIDKFPISRPNLTFSTLTVSNMSPEDSSIYLCSVGNGLKDQPQHFGDGTRLSIL.